What follows describes a single T cell receptor beta chain. This sample was taken from a study of blood T cell repertoires in COVID-19. Study background: Nucleic acid was either cDNA or gDNA, and it came from T cells, B-cell-depleted T cells, or PBMCs.

The authors' processing: Estimated nucleated cell counts came from reference gene primer amplification. Measured with immunoSEQ multiplex PCR; TCRdb has only the in-frame clones, and not every one. That table furnishes V, J and clone size, whereas the DNA furnished D and trimming. The sample yields about 200,000 clones, approximately 86% seen once. Germline CDR1 is SEHNR and CDR2 is FQNEAQ (reference sequence). The CDR3 totals 14 residues. Trimming pared 7 bases from V and 3 bases from J, leaving 16 bases between. The source material was peripheral blood. The chain joins TRBV7-9 to TRBJ2-7; no reliable D call. The receptor's source is a man between 60 and 75 years old with acute or convalescent COVID-19. The CDR3 nucleotides are TGTGCCAGCACCAGTGGGCCTCCGATCTACGAGCAGTACTTC. Translation gives CASTSGPPIYEQYF.